Following are 21 T cell receptor beta chains from one sample sequenced in a study of cytomegalovirus exposure and HLA in healthy donors. PCR primers comprised 60 Vbeta and 13 Jbeta primers. Data came from immunoSEQ multiplex PCR; TCRdb stores just in-frame clones and leaves some out. The sample consists of approximately 120,000 clones, over 65% of them appearing once. The material sequenced was PBMCs. The receptors were gathered from a female donor in good health and CMV-seronegative.

The chain joins TRBV25-1 to TRBJ2-3; D possibly corresponds to TRBD1 (5 bases). Trimming shortened V by 1 base and J by 0 bases, and 14 bases separated the two germline ends. Germline V lookup: CDR1 MGHDK, CDR2 SYGVNS. The CDR3 runs to 17 residues. The CDR3 DNA reads TGTGCCAGCAGTGAATTCGACAGCCCTCTAAGCACAGATACGCAGTATTTT. Translated, it gives CASSEFDSPLSTDTQYF.

V and J are TRBV6-5 and TRBJ1-1; 11 bases are a match to TRBD1. V lost 4 bases and J lost 3; bases outside the gene matches: 1. Germline CDR1 MNHEY, CDR2 SVGAGI. The CDR3 has 14 residues. The CDR3 is CASSWGQGDTEAFF. CDR3 bases: TGTGCCAGCAGTTGGGGACAGGGGGACACTGAAGCTTTCTTT.

The V gene is TRBV6-5, the J gene TRBJ1-6; D possibly corresponds to TRBD1 (5 bases). There are 14 residues in the CDR3. Trimming pared 7 bases from V and 1 base from J, leaving 8 bases between. The germline gives CDR1 MNHEY, CDR2 SVGAGI. The CDR3 reads CASTRASYNSPLHF. The CDR3 bases are TGTGCCAGCACCAGGGCATCCTATAATTCACCCCTCCACTTT.

The rearrangement joins TRBV30 to TRBJ1-2; D call uncertain. V lost 0 bases, J lost 6 bases, and 17 bases lay in between. The CDR3 is made up of 15 amino acids. Germline CDR1 and CDR2: GTSNPN and SVGIG (reference sequence). Here the CDR3 reads CAWSVFELRGDGYTF. In DNA, the CDR3 is TGTGCCTGGAGTGTATTCGAGCTCCGGGGAGATGGCTACACCTTC.

This chain links TRBV4-2 with TRBJ1-1; 7 bases map to TRBD1. This CDR3 is 15 amino acids long. Unmatched junction bases numbered 8, after V lost 0 bases and J lost 7 bases. CDR1 and CDR2 (germline): LGHNA, YNFKEQ. The CDR3 protein is CASSQDSARQGEAFF. The CDR3 DNA reads as TGTGCCAGCAGCCAAGATAGTGCCCGACAGGGTGAAGCTTTCTTT.

V gene TRBV9 combines with J gene TRBJ1-3, with TRBD1 matching 7 bases. This CDR3 region has 15 residues. CDR1 and CDR2 (germline): SGDLS, YYNGEE. J gave up 3 bases and V 4 bases, and 7 bases lay outside the gene matches. The CDR3, as DNA: TGTGCCAGCAGCTATAAAGGGGGCAGTGGAAACACCATATATTTT. This encodes CASSYKGGSGNTIYF.

The chain joins TRBV30 to TRBJ1-2; possibly TRBD1 for D (5 bases). CDR3 length: 14 residues. The germline CDR1 and CDR2 sequences are GTSNPN and SVGIG (reference sequence). V was cut by 4 bases and J by 3 bases, with 15 bases left in between. The CDR3 DNA reads as TGTGCCTGGACCCCCCGGGGGACGGACTATGGCTACACCTTC. Amino acids: CAWTPRGTDYGYTF.

The rearrangement joins TRBV5-1 to TRBJ2-5, with 7 positions matching TRBD1. The CDR3 has 16 amino acids. CDR1 SGHRS and CDR2 YFSETQ come from the germline V gene. The ends lost 3 bases at V and 0 bases at J; junction bases unmatched: 8. CDR3 nucleotide sequence: TGCGCCAGCAGCTCGGGACAGCGAAACTACCAAGAGACCCAGTACTTC. It is translated as CASSSGQRNYQETQYF.

The chain has TRBV6-1 and TRBJ2-4, with D unclear. This CDR3 spans 17 amino acids. CDR1 and CDR2 from the germline V gene are MNHNS and SASEGT. The V gene lost 2 bases and the J gene lost 6 bases, with 20 bases spanning the gap. The CDR3 bases are TGTGCCAGCAGTGAACTTGGAGCCCATGACCCTTTAAACATTCAGTACTTC. It specifies CASSELGAHDPLNIQYF.

The chain combines TRBV19 with TRBJ2-6; D might be TRBD1 (6 bases). V was pared by 0 bases and J by 2 bases, with 8 bases between. The CDR3 totals 16 residues. Germline V gene data show CDR1 as LNHDA and CDR2 as SQIVND (reference sequence). CDR3 loop: CASSIEHRAGANVLTF. CDR3 coding DNA: TGTGCCAGTAGTATAGAGCACAGGGCTGGGGCCAACGTCCTGACTTTC.

This clone came up once. The chain combines TRBV7-2 with TRBJ2-3; D uncertain. The CDR3 runs to 14 residues. From germline, CDR1 is SGHTA and CDR2 FQGNSA. V shed 4 bases and J shed 5 bases, with 13 bases lying between them. The CDR3, as DNA: TGTGCCAGCAGCTCAGATTCCACCCGAGATACGCAGTATTTT. Protein sequence: CASSSDSTRDTQYF.

This chain joins TRBV19 and TRBJ2-3; 8 bases are shared with TRBD2. Germline CDR1 reads LNHDA; CDR2 reads SQIVND (reference sequence). Germline trimming cut 4 bases from V and 1 base from J; bases unmatched to any gene: 1. This CDR3 contains 14 residues. CDR3 nucleotides: TGTGCCAGTAGTAGGCGGGGGGGCACAGATACGCAGTATTTT. It codes for CASSRRGGTDTQYF. The full variable domain, completed using reference TRBV19 and TRBJ2-3, is DGGITQSPKYLFRKEGQNVTLSCEQNLNHDAMYWYRQDPGQGLRLIYYSQIVNDFQKGDIAEGYSVSREKKESFPLTVTSAQKNPTAFYLCASSRRGGTDTQYFGPGTRLTVL.

The chain recombines TRBV2 with TRBJ1-2; perhaps TRBD1 as D (5 bases). The CDR3 covers 13 residues. In germline, CDR1 is SNHLY, CDR2 FYNNEI. V lost 6 bases to trimming and J lost 3 bases, with 11 bases between them. The CDR3 reads CASSAETDYGYTF. The CDR3 nucleotides read TGTGCCAGCAGCGCAGAGACAGACTATGGCTACACCTTC.

V is TRBV30 and J is TRBJ2-5; TRBD2 matches at 7 bases. The ends lost 3 bases at V and 4 bases at J; junction bases unmatched: 5. The CDR3 covers 13 residues. CDR1 and CDR2 (germline): GTSNPN, SVGIG (reference sequence). CDR3 in amino acids: CAWRGSGAETQYF. The CDR3 bases are TGTGCCTGGAGGGGGAGCGGGGCAGAGACCCAGTACTTC.

The chain has TRBV19 and TRBJ2-5, with TRBD1 matching 7 bases. The junction had 3 bases not matched to a gene; V was cut back by 3 bases and J by 2 bases. The CDR3 length is 14 residues. In germline, CDR1 is LNHDA, CDR2 SQIVND (reference sequence). The CDR3 DNA is TGTGCCAGTAGTATGTGGGGACAGCAAGAGACCCAGTACTTC. Residues: CASSMWGQQETQYF.

This sequence joins TRBV5-1 and TRBJ2-7; perhaps TRBD1 as D (5 bases). V lost 4 bases, J lost 5 bases, and 19 bases lay in between. In germline, CDR1 is SGHRS, CDR2 YFSETQ. The CDR3 extends over 15 amino acids. Here the CDR3 reads CASSRAQGSGDEQYF. The CDR3 nucleotides read TGCGCCAGCAGCAGAGCGCAGGGAAGTGGTGACGAGCAGTACTTC.

The chain links TRBV6-6 to TRBJ2-2, with a tentative D call TRBD1 (6 bases). Between the trimmed V and J ends, which lost 7 bases and 1 base, there was a span of 13 bases. Germline-derived CDR1 and CDR2 are MNHNY and SVGAGI (reference sequence). The CDR3 is made up of 15 amino acids. The CDR3 sequence: CASTESTGNTGELFF. The CDR3 DNA follows: TGTGCCAGCACCGAATCGACAGGGAACACCGGGGAGCTGTTTTTT.

The rearrangement links TRBV7-2 to TRBJ2-7; D gene ambiguous. Germline lookup yields CDR1 SGHTA and CDR2 FQGNSA. Trimming cost V 5 bases and J 0 bases, with 5 bases left between them. CDR3 size: 12 residues. The CDR3 sequence: CASSPSSYEQYF. For the CDR3, the DNA is TGTGCCAGCAGCCCCAGCTCCTACGAGCAGTACTTC.

This clone was seen a single time. V gene TRBV30 combines with J gene TRBJ1-6; 10 positions agree with TRBD1. The germline V gene encodes CDR1 GTSNPN and CDR2 SVGIG (reference sequence). This CDR3 comprises 16 residues. Trimming removed 2 bases from V and 6 bases from J; junction bases left unmatched: 7. The CDR3 bases are TGTGCCTGGAGTCCCCTCGACAGGGGGCTTAATTCACCCCTCCACTTT. Its translation is CAWSPLDRGLNSPLHF.

The chain uses TRBV6-5 and TRBJ2-1; D is uncertain. Trimming shortened V by 8 bases and J by 0 bases, and 11 bases separated the two germline ends. Germline lookup yields CDR1 MNHEY and CDR2 SVGAGI. The length of the CDR3 is 14 residues. CDR3 residues: CASGGRSSYNEQFF. CDR3 DNA sequence: TGTGCCAGCGGTGGCCGAAGCTCCTACAATGAGCAGTTCTTC.

The chain employs TRBV19 and TRBJ2-2; maybe TRBD1 (5 bases). The CDR3 totals 15 residues. CDR1 is LNHDA, CDR2 SQIVND, per germline (reference sequence). V was clipped by 3 bases and J by 1 base, with 9 bases between them. CDR3 DNA sequence: TGTGCCAGTAGTATCTTACAGGTGAACACCGGGGAGCTGTTTTTT. It is translated as CASSILQVNTGELFF.